The clone carrying this TCR beta chain was seen once. Its specificity is unknown. Clones were sequenced by immunoSEQ multiplex PCR, and TCRdb holds only the in-frame ones, with some missing. The table lists some 120,000 clones, over 75% of them singletons, with 15% to 20% in the top ten. CDR1 and CDR2 (germline): MDHEN, SYDVKM. V trimming: 7 bases; J trimming: 5 bases; junction bases outside the gene matches: 12. The CDR3 extends over 15 amino acids. The sample comes from a study of T cell responses to AZD1222 COVID-19 vaccine. Findings and caveats of the study: Spike-specific TCR repertoires showed rising breadth and depth after two AZD1222 doses. Among the donors, most were white British and more were female, and clonal diversity was possibly underestimated. Repertoires were obtained solely post-peak T cell response. The reported proportion of spike-specific TCRs targeting unmutated variant regions was nearly half.

The receptor was isolated from an adult in good health. V is TRBV28 and J is TRBJ2-7; 9 bases are a match to TRBD1. The sequencing here drew on peripheral blood, taken on day 0 of MenACWY control vaccination. The CDR3, as DNA: TGTGCCAGCACTTCGCCCGGGACAGGGTTCCACGAGCAGTACTTC. Protein sequence: CASTSPGTGFHEQYF.